Sequencing of this T cell receptor beta chain was carried out in a study of CD8+ T cells in alopecia areata. Across the whole study: The duration of tofacitinib was 6 to 18 months, with 6 months off drug afterward. Notes on the study in general: Scalp data also include sequences from resident alphabeta T cells of normal skin. Many of the expanded lesional clones endured in scalp and blood while on tofacitinib. Greater clonality was observed in lesional scalp samples, especially alopecia totalis/universalis, versus normal scalp.

Turning to this clone: Antigen unknown.

Per the germline V gene, CDR1 is SEHNR and CDR2 is FQNEAQ (reference sequence). V lost 7 bases and J 4 bases, leaving 13 bases between the germline ends. The CDR3 has 13 residues. Sequencing templates came from extracted RNA that was reverse transcribed into cDNA. Sequencing was performed with immunoSEQ multiplex PCR; in TCRdb, only in-frame clones are kept and a portion is missing. The sample holds 200,000 to 250,000 clones, 64% seen once. Regarding treatment: oral pan-JAK inhibitor, 5-10 mg twice daily. The receptor was derived from a human donor with alopecia areata. This specimen consisted of CD4+ T cells sorted from blood, obtained at week 4, from a patient treated with tofacitinib. The chain recombines TRBV7-9 with TRBJ1-2, with TRBD1 as a possible D gene (6 bases). The CDR3 region is CASNRQEVYGYTF. For the CDR3, the DNA is TGTGCCAGCAACAGACAGGAGGTCTATGGCTACACCTTC.